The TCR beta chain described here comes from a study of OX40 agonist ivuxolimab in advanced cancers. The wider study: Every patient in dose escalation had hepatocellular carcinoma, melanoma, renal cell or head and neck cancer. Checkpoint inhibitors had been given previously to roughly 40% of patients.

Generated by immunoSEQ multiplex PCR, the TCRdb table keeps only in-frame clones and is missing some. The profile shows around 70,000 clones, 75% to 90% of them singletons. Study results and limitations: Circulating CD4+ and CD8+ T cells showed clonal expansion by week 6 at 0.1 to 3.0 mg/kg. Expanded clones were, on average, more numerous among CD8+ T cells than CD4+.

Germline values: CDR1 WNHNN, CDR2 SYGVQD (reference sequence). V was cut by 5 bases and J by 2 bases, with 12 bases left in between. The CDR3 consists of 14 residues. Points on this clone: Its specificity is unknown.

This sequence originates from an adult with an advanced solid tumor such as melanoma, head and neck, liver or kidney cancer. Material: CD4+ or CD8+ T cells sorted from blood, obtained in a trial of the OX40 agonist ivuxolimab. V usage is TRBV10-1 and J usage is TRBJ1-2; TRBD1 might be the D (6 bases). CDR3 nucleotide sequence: TGCGCCAGCAGTCCAGGGGAATTCAACTATGGCTACACCTTC. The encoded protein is CASSPGEFNYGYTF.